One T cell receptor beta chain is described in this entry. The record originates from a study of blood T cell repertoires in COVID-19. At the level of the study: Acute and convalescent COVID-19 specimens originated in the United States, Italy and Spain. The analysed material was cDNA or gDNA that came from T cells, B-cell-depleted T cells, or PBMCs.

The CDR3 runs 14 residues. The ends were cut back, 1 base at V and 4 bases at J, with 10 bases in the middle. CDR1 and CDR2 (germline): LGHDT, YNNKEL (reference sequence). In the authors' methods: Reference gene primer amplification in the assay estimated nucleated cell counts. Here immunoSEQ multiplex PCR was the method, and the copy in TCRdb shows in-frame clones only, minus some. V, J and clone size reflect that table, while D and trimming were determined from the DNA. This sample yields roughly 300,000 clones, of which around 87% are seen a single time; about 1.4% belongs to the top ten. The sequence was collected from a woman in her forties who had recovered from COVID-19. The specimen sequenced was peripheral blood. The chain recombines TRBV3-1 (or the pseudogene TRBV3-2) with TRBJ1-2; D might be TRBD1 (6 bases). CDR3: CASSQVGTRYGYTF. As DNA, the CDR3 is TGTGCCAGCAGCCAAGTAGGGACACGCTATGGCTACACCTTC.